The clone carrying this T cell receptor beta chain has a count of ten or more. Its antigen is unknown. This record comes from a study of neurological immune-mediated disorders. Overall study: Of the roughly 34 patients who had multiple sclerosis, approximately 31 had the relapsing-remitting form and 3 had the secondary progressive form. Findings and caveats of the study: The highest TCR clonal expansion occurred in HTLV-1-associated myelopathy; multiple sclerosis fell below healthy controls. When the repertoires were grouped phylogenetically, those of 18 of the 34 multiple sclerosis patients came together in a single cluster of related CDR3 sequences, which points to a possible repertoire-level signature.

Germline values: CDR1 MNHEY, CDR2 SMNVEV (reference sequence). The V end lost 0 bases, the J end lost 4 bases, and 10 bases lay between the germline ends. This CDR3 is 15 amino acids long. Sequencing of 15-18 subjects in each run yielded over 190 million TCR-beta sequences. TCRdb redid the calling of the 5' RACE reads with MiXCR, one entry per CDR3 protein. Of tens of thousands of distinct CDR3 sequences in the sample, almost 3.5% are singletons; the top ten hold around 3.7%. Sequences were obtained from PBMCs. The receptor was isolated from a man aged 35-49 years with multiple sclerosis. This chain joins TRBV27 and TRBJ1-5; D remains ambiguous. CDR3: CASSLSRPRNQPQHF. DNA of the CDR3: TGTGCCAGCAGTTTATCTCGCCCGAGAAATCAGCCCCAGCATTTT.